The 31 T cell receptor beta chains in this list originate from one sample, sequenced in a study of cytotoxic CD8 clonotypes in ibrutinib-treated CLL. TCRdb's copy holds only in-frame clones and misses some; the assay was immunoSEQ multiplex PCR. The table includes approximately 150,000 clones, approximately 80% detected once. The sequences come from PBMCs, collected after 24 months of ibrutinib treatment. Source of these receptors: a human donor with chronic lymphocytic leukemia.

The rearrangement links TRBV28 to TRBJ2-7, with TRBD2 as a possible D gene (7 bases). The V gene lost 3 bases and the J gene lost 3 bases, with 12 bases spanning the gap. This CDR3 contains 14 residues. Germline V gene lookup returns CDR1 MDHEN and CDR2 SYDVKM. Here the CDR3 reads CASSLAAGHYEQYF. The CDR3 bases are TGTGCCAGCAGTTTGGCAGCGGGACACTACGAGCAGTACTTC.

A single count supports this clone. This rearrangement joins TRBV28 to TRBJ1-5; tentatively, D is TRBD1 (5 bases). The V end was cut by 8 bases, the J end by 0 bases, with 14 bases between. CDR3 length: 15 amino acids. Germline V gene data show CDR1 as MDHEN and CDR2 as SYDVKM. The CDR3 spells CASCLRGVSNQPQHF. In nucleotides, the CDR3 is TGTGCCAGCTGCTTGAGGGGCGTTAGCAATCAGCCCCAGCATTTT.

Here the CDR3 DNA reads TGTGCCAGTAGTATAGGCGGGAGGGCGGGAAACATTCAGTACTTC. Translating it yields CASSIGGRAGNIQYF. This chain joins TRBV19 and TRBJ2-4; TRBD2 aligns across 9 bases. The CDR3 length is 15 residues. Looked up from germline, CDR1 is LNHDA and CDR2 is SQIVND (reference sequence). V lost 1 base, J lost 6 bases, and 4 bases stayed unmatched.

The J gene is TRBJ1-2, the V gene TRBV5-1, with D tentatively TRBD1 (5 bases). Trimming took off 1 base at V and 8 bases at J, with 12 bases between the two ends. CDR1 is SGHRS, CDR2 YFSETQ, per germline. There are 13 residues in the CDR3. The CDR3: CASSLNRLQGYTF. The CDR3 nucleotides are TGCGCCAGCAGCTTGAACAGGCTCCAGGGCTACACCTTC.

As to this clone: This specimen includes other DNA sequences encoding the same CDR3. This chain links TRBV5-1 with TRBJ2-5, with 7 bases that match TRBD2. This CDR3 has 14 amino acids. CDR1 SGHRS and CDR2 YFSETQ come from the germline V gene. With V trimmed by 4 bases and J by 0 bases, 3 bases remained unmatched. DNA of the CDR3: TGCGCCAGCAGCCCCGGGACTAACCAAGAGACCCAGTACTTC. It codes for CASSPGTNQETQYF.

This clone is a singleton in its sample. The chain couples TRBV6-6 to TRBJ2-3; 8 nucleotides line up with TRBD2. The length of the CDR3 is 14 residues. Looked up from germline, CDR1 is MNHNY and CDR2 is SVGAGI (reference sequence). V shed 8 bases and J 3 bases; nucleotides not matched to a gene: 7. The DNA of the CDR3 is TGTGCCAGCCGCCTAGCGGGCTGGACAGATACGCAGTATTTT. Amino acid sequence: CASRLAGWTDTQYF.

This rearrangement joins TRBV18 to TRBJ1-6; D not certain. Germline CDR1 and CDR2: KGHSH and LQKENI. CDR3 length: 16 residues. The ends were cut back, 3 bases at V and 7 bases at J, with 16 bases in the middle. CDR3 sequence reads: CASSPNPGGMNSPLHF. CDR3 DNA sequence: TGTGCCAGCTCACCCAACCCGGGAGGAATGAATTCACCCCTCCACTTT.

The sample holds a few counts of this clone. The J gene is TRBJ1-5, the V gene TRBV19; D might be TRBD1 (5 bases). The germline CDR1 and CDR2 sequences are LNHDA and SQIVND (reference sequence). V lost 3 bases and J 2 bases, leaving 11 bases between the germline ends. This CDR3 region has 15 residues. This chain's CDR3 is CASSILGAGNQPQHF. The CDR3 nucleotides are TGTGCCAGTAGTATTTTAGGGGCAGGCAATCAGCCCCAGCATTTT.

V usage is TRBV30 and J usage is TRBJ2-1; 12 bases match TRBD2. CDR1 is GTSNPN, CDR2 SVGIG, per germline (reference sequence). The V gene end was trimmed by 2 bases and the J gene end by 9 bases; junction bases not matched to a gene: 8. The CDR3 has 15 residues. The CDR3 coding sequence is TGTGCCTGGAGTTACCGGACTAGCGGGGTCGGTGAGCAGTTCTTC. Translated, it gives CAWSYRTSGVGEQFF.

The V gene is TRBV28, the J gene TRBJ2-7; 7 positions match TRBD1. The germline V gene encodes CDR1 MDHEN and CDR2 SYDVKM. Germline trimming cut 6 bases from V and 0 bases from J; bases unmatched to any gene: 23. The CDR3 consists of 20 residues. The CDR3 sequence: CASSPIPRDSLSLSSYEQYF. The CDR3 region has the DNA TGTGCCAGCAGCCCCATCCCCCGGGACAGCCTCTCCTTAAGCTCCTACGAGCAGTACTTC.

The V and J genes are TRBV19 and TRBJ2-1, with D maybe TRBD1 (6 bases). V shed 3 bases and J shed 7 bases, with 13 bases lying between them. There are 14 residues in the CDR3. Germline CDR1 and CDR2: LNHDA and SQIVND (reference sequence). The CDR3 DNA reads TGTGCCAGTAGTATGGGGGCCCTTACGAATGAGCAGTTCTTC. Translated: CASSMGALTNEQFF.

The chain is built from TRBV19 and TRBJ2-2; no definite D call. V lost 5 bases and J 1 base, leaving 5 bases between the germline ends. In germline, CDR1 is LNHDA, CDR2 SQIVND (reference sequence). The CDR3 covers 13 residues. The CDR3 sequence is CASSFLNTGELFF. The CDR3 coding sequence is TGTGCCAGTAGTTTCTTGAACACCGGGGAGCTGTTTTTT.

This clone was counted a single time. The genes are TRBV5-1 and TRBJ1-1; possibly TRBD1 for D (5 bases). CDR1 is SGHRS, CDR2 YFSETQ, per germline. Trimming removed 8 bases from V and 1 base from J, with 6 bases in between. This CDR3 comprises 11 residues. CDR3 residues: CASRGNTEAFF. The CDR3 DNA is TGCGCCAGTAGGGGGAACACTGAAGCTTTCTTT.

The chain is built from TRBV13 and TRBJ2-7, with TRBD1 matching 7 bases. Germline V CDR1 and CDR2: PRHDT, FYEKMQ (reference sequence). Trimming removed 5 bases from V and 0 bases from J; junction bases left unmatched: 7. This CDR3 region has 15 residues. CDR3 nucleotide sequence: TGTGCCAGCAGCCCGGGACAGAGAAGCTCCTACGAGCAGTACTTC. Protein sequence: CASSPGQRSSYEQYF. The variable domain in full, with the rest retrieved from reference TRBV13 and TRBJ2-7, is AAGVIQSPRHLIKEKRETATLKCYPIPRHDTVYWYQQGPGQDPQFLISFYEKMQSDKGSIPDRFSAQQFSDYHSELNMSSLELGDSALYFCASSPGQRSSYEQYFGPGTRLTVT.

This chain connects TRBV30 to TRBJ2-3; 8 bases map to TRBD1. The CDR3 has 14 amino acids. CDR1 is GTSNPN and CDR2 is SVGIG in the germline V gene (reference sequence). The V and J ends lost 3 bases and 3 bases, in that order; junction bases with no gene match: 5. The CDR3 here is CAWREDRATDTQYF. As DNA, the CDR3 is TGTGCCTGGAGGGAGGACAGGGCGACAGATACGCAGTATTTT.

V and J are TRBV9 and TRBJ1-5; D ambiguous. V was trimmed by 0 bases and J by 1 base, leaving 5 bases between them. The CDR3 is 14 residues long. The germline V gene has CDR1 SGDLS and CDR2 YYNGEE. CDR3 coding DNA: TGTGCCAGCAGCGTAGGGAGCAGCAATCAGCCCCAGCATTTT. This gives the protein CASSVGSSNQPQHF.

V is TRBV30 and J is TRBJ1-1, with TRBD1 matching 8 bases. CDR3 length: 14 amino acids. J gave up 4 bases and V 4 bases, and 8 bases lay outside the gene matches. Germline lookup yields CDR1 GTSNPN and CDR2 SVGIG (reference sequence). The CDR3 loop reads CAWTPWDRSTEAFF. DNA of the CDR3: TGTGCCTGGACCCCATGGGACAGGAGCACTGAAGCTTTCTTT.

Details on this clone: Other DNA sequences within the sample encode an identical CDR3. The V and J genes are TRBV12-5 and TRBJ2-3; unclear D gene. The CDR3 sequence is 13 residues long. Between the trimmed V and J ends, which lost 3 bases and 3 bases, there was a span of 7 bases. Per germline, CDR1 LGHNT and CDR2 FRNRAP. As DNA, the CDR3 is TGTGCTAGTGGTTTAGGTGGGACAGATACGCAGTATTTT. The encoded protein is CASGLGGTDTQYF.

The chain joins TRBV7-2 to TRBJ2-5; 11 bases are shared with TRBD2. V gave up 2 bases and J gave up 5 bases; unmatched junction bases: 13. Per germline, CDR1 SGHTA and CDR2 FQGNSA. The CDR3 is made up of 18 amino acids. The CDR3, as DNA: TGTGCCAGCAGCTTACCCAGGGATAGCGGGGGGGCCGGGGAGACCCAGTACTTC. It yields the protein CASSLPRDSGGAGETQYF.

V is TRBV7-8 and J is TRBJ2-7; D not certain. The CDR3 consists of 13 residues. V shed 1 base and J shed 4 bases, with 8 bases lying between them. CDR1 is SGHVS, CDR2 FQNEAQ, per germline. The chain's CDR3 is CASSLGYGYEQYF. The CDR3 nucleotides read TGTGCCAGCAGCTTAGGGTACGGATACGAGCAGTACTTC.

This sequence joins TRBV5-4 and TRBJ1-2; D is undetermined. This CDR3 is 13 amino acids long. Per germline, CDR1 SGHNT and CDR2 YYREEE (reference sequence). Trimming shortened V by 2 bases and J by 4 bases, and 9 bases separated the two germline ends. CDR3 loop: CASSLYGIYGYTF. In DNA form, the CDR3 reads TGTGCCAGCAGCTTATACGGGATCTATGGCTACACCTTC.

This sequence joins TRBV7-6 and TRBJ2-1, with 9 bases that match TRBD2. With V trimmed by 1 base and J by 8 bases, 9 bases remained unmatched. This CDR3 is built from 16 residues. From germline, CDR1 is SGHVS and CDR2 FNYEAQ. CDR3 DNA: TGTGCCAGCAGCTTAGGGGCTAGCGGGATCCTCGATGAGCAGTTCTTC. As protein: CASSLGASGILDEQFF.

Note on this clone: A read error may be the cause here, since a much bigger clone is one base away. The rearrangement uses TRBV5-4 and TRBJ2-5; no definite D call. Trimming removed 5 bases at V and 1 base at J, with 3 bases between. CDR1 is SGHNT, CDR2 YYREEE, per germline (reference sequence). CDR3 length: 11 residues. DNA of the CDR3: TGTGCCAGCAGTTTCCAAGAGACCCAGTACTTC. Residues: CASSFQETQYF.

The chain is built from TRBV30 and TRBJ2-7, with a tentative D call TRBD1 (6 bases). The CDR3 is 14 amino acids. Per the germline V gene, CDR1 is GTSNPN and CDR2 is SVGIG (reference sequence). V dropped 0 bases and J dropped 5 bases, with 14 bases sitting between them. CDR3 bases: TGTGCCTGGAGTGTGGGGGCAGGGAATAACGAGCAGTACTTC. Residues: CAWSVGAGNNEQYF.

The gene calls are TRBV19 and TRBJ2-7, with 8 bases aligning to TRBD1. In germline, CDR1 is LNHDA, CDR2 SQIVND (reference sequence). The V gene end was trimmed by 5 bases and the J gene end by 2 bases; junction bases not matched to a gene: 5. This CDR3 has 14 residues. The CDR3 spells CASSPGQAAYEQYF. As DNA, the CDR3 is TGTGCCAGTAGTCCGGGACAGGCAGCCTACGAGCAGTACTTC.

The CDR3 bases are TGTGCCAGCAGTTTGGGACGGACAAATGAAAAACTGTTTTTT. This codes for CASSLGRTNEKLFF. The chain employs TRBV27 and TRBJ1-4, with D possibly matching TRBD1 (5 bases). The V end was cut by 3 bases, the J end by 5 bases, with 10 bases between. The length of the CDR3 is 14 residues. Per the germline V gene, CDR1 is MNHEY and CDR2 is SMNVEV (reference sequence). Looking up the rest from reference TRBV27 and TRBJ1-4 gives the full variable domain: EAQVTQNPRYLITVTGKKLTVTCSQNMNHEYMSWYRQDPGLGLRQIYYSMNVEVTDKGDVPEGYKVSRKEKRNFPLILESPSPNQTSLYFCASSLGRTNEKLFFGSGTQLSVL.

The chain combines TRBV6-5 with TRBJ2-7, with 8 positions matching TRBD1. Looked up from germline, CDR1 is MNHEY and CDR2 is SVGAGI. The CDR3 totals 14 residues. V shed 4 bases, J shed 3 bases, and the junction held 5 bases outside the gene matches. CDR3 coding DNA: TGTGCCAGCAGTTGGACAGGGACTCACTACGAGCAGTACTTC. This gives the protein CASSWTGTHYEQYF.

The genes are TRBV7-9 and TRBJ2-5, with a possible D match to TRBD1 (5 bases). Looked up from germline, CDR1 is SEHNR and CDR2 is FQNEAQ (reference sequence). V shed 2 bases and J shed 1 base, with 14 bases lying between them. The CDR3 is made up of 16 amino acids. Written as DNA, the CDR3 is TGTGCCAGCAGCTTAATCCTTACCAGGGCCCAAGAGACCCAGTACTTC. Encoded protein: CASSLILTRAQETQYF.

In its sample, this clone was seen a few times. This sequence joins TRBV7-2 and TRBJ2-5; possible D gene TRBD1, 10 bases. Trimming took off 7 bases at V and 5 bases at J, with 29 bases between the two ends. Germline CDR1 is SGHTA and CDR2 is FQGNSA. The CDR3 has 18 amino acids. CDR3 residues: CASTRDRGGGRARETQYF. In nucleotides, the CDR3 is TGTGCCAGCACCCGGGACAGGGGAGGCGGGAGGGCCCGGGAGACCCAGTACTTC.

This clone was recorded a few times. The V and J genes are TRBV5-1 and TRBJ2-2; 9 bases match TRBD1. This CDR3 comprises 14 residues. The V segment lost 4 bases and the J segment 7 bases; nucleotides outside the gene matches: 5. The germline V gene encodes CDR1 SGHRS and CDR2 YFSETQ. The CDR3, as DNA: TGCGCCAGCAGCGCGACAGGGGGGATCGGGGAGCTGTTTTTT. Its protein product is CASSATGGIGELFF.

The genes are TRBV7-2 and TRBJ2-3; 11 nucleotides match TRBD2. Germline V gives CDR1 SGHTA, CDR2 FQGNSA. The CDR3 spans 14 residues. Trimming took 4 bases from V and 5 from J; bases not matched to a gene: 2. This CDR3 reads CASSSGTSGDTQYF. CDR3 DNA: TGTGCCAGCAGCTCTGGGACTAGCGGAGATACGCAGTATTTT.